These 32 T cell receptor beta chains were all obtained from the same sample, sequenced in a study of cytomegalovirus exposure and HLA in healthy donors. Use of 60 Vbeta and 13 Jbeta primers characterized the PCR. The repertoire was sequenced with immunoSEQ multiplex PCR; TCRdb's copy has only in-frame clones and lacks some. This sample has 150,000 or so clones, with roughly 84% found just once. The sequencing sample was made of PBMCs. These receptors all stem from a man aged 18 to 30 in good health and CMV-seronegative.

This clone was counted only a few times. The CDR3 DNA is TGTGCCAGCAGCGAGGGACTAGAAAACTATGGCTACACCTTC. Translated: CASSEGLENYGYTF. The rearrangement joins TRBV9 to TRBJ1-2; perhaps TRBD1 as D (5 bases). The CDR3 consists of 14 residues. Germline values: CDR1 SGDLS, CDR2 YYNGEE. Trimming left V 3 bases short and J 2 bases short, with 11 bases between.

This clone was recorded once. The CDR3 sequence: CASSHPGLAPLDEQFF. The CDR3 DNA reads TGTGCCAGCAGCCATCCGGGACTAGCCCCTCTCGATGAGCAGTTCTTC. This chain connects TRBV4-2 to TRBJ2-1; 9 bases map to TRBD2. J gave up 8 bases and V 3 bases, and 11 bases lay outside the gene matches. CDR1 is LGHNA and CDR2 is YNFKEQ in the germline V gene. There are 16 residues in the CDR3.

The rearrangement links TRBV18 to TRBJ1-1; a possible D gene is TRBD1 (5 bases). The V end lost 3 bases, the J end lost 0 bases, and 11 bases lay between the germline ends. Per germline, CDR1 KGHSH and CDR2 LQKENI. The CDR3 covers 15 residues. DNA of the CDR3: TGTGCCAGCTCACCGGCGAAGGGGATGAACACTGAAGCTTTCTTT. Translation gives CASSPAKGMNTEAFF.

V and J are TRBV28 and TRBJ2-1, with D perhaps TRBD1 (6 bases). The V gene lost 6 bases and the J gene lost 1 base, with 10 bases spanning the gap. The CDR3 has 14 residues. Germline V gives CDR1 MDHEN, CDR2 SYDVKM. CDR3 loop: CASRPQGSYNEQFF. CDR3 sequence (DNA): TGTGCCAGCAGGCCACAGGGATCCTACAATGAGCAGTTCTTC.

This chain connects TRBV5-1 to TRBJ2-3, with TRBD2 matching 10 bases. CDR3 length equals 16 residues. Germline-derived CDR1 and CDR2 are SGHRS and YFSETQ. V dropped 0 bases and J dropped 0; count of bases not matched to a gene: 1. The CDR3 sequence: CASSLATSGSTDTQYF. CDR3 nucleotide sequence: TGCGCCAGCAGCTTGGCGACTAGCGGGAGCACAGATACGCAGTATTTT.

This chain joins TRBV9 and TRBJ2-7; 10 nucleotides line up with TRBD2. V lost 0 bases and J lost 2; bases outside the gene matches: 11. Germline CDR1 reads SGDLS; CDR2 reads YYNGEE. The CDR3 is 18 amino acids. CDR3 in DNA: TGTGCCAGCAGCGTAGGAGAGAGCGGGGGGGTGGCTCCCTACGAGCAGTACTTC. Residues: CASSVGESGGVAPYEQYF.

The rearrangement joins TRBV6-5 to TRBJ1-2, with D perhaps TRBD1 (5 bases). V dropped 5 bases and J dropped 6 bases, with 16 bases sitting between them. This CDR3 has 14 residues. Germline CDR1 reads MNHEY; CDR2 reads SVGAGI. The CDR3 region has the DNA TGTGCCAGCAGTCCACCACCCGGGGGTGATGGCTACACCTTC. Its translation: CASSPPPGGDGYTF.

To note about this clone: One end of the junction is discordant with germline, which a read error may explain. This chain links TRBV7-9 with TRBJ2-7; TRBD2 matches at 9 bases. The length of the CDR3 is 15 residues. Germline CDR1 SEHNR, CDR2 FQNEAQ (reference sequence). The CDR3 sequence is CSSSPASGASYEQYF. CDR3 in DNA: TGTTCCAGCAGCCCAGCTAGCGGGGCATCCTACGAGCAGTACTTC.

The rearrangement joins TRBV4-3 to TRBJ2-1; 7 positions match TRBD2. Germline CDR1 LGHNA, CDR2 YSLEER. The trim removed 0 bases at V and 1 base at J, leaving 6 bases unmatched. The CDR3 contains 17 residues. CDR3 sequence (DNA): TGCGCCAGCAGCCAAGATGGCCTAGCGGCTTCCTACAATGAGCAGTTCTTC. Its protein product is CASSQDGLAASYNEQFF.

About this clone itself: Other DNA sequences in the sample encode the same CDR3. The chain carries TRBV27 and TRBJ2-7; TRBD1 aligns across 10 bases. The V gene's germline CDR1 is MNHEY and CDR2 SMNVEV (reference sequence). The CDR3 is 14 residues long. Trimming cost V 4 bases and J 3 bases; bases outside gene matches: 3. The CDR3 protein is CASSYRDRGYEQYF. The CDR3 DNA reads TGTGCCAGCAGTTACCGGGACAGGGGCTACGAGCAGTACTTC.

This chain uses TRBV28 with TRBJ2-7, with 7 bases aligning to TRBD2. CDR3 length equals 15 residues. The ends lost 2 bases at V and 2 bases at J; junction bases unmatched: 6. Germline CDR1 and CDR2: MDHEN and SYDVKM. CDR3 sequence reads: CASSLETGGTYEQYF. In nucleotides, the CDR3 is TGTGCCAGCAGTTTAGAGACGGGGGGAACCTACGAGCAGTACTTC.

The rearrangement links TRBV4-1 to TRBJ1-4; no clear D gene. The germline gives CDR1 MGHRA, CDR2 YSYEKL. Trimming cost V 4 bases and J 7 bases, with 10 bases left between them. This CDR3 is built from 13 residues. CDR3 in DNA: TGCGCCAGCAGCCGTTACTTACGTGAAAAACTGTTTTTT. Residues: CASSRYLREKLFF.

This clone was detected only a few times. The CDR3 region is CAWTLAGVTDTQYF. CDR3 bases: TGTGCCTGGACTCTAGCGGGGGTCACAGATACGCAGTATTTT. The genes are TRBV30 and TRBJ2-3; 10 bases map to TRBD2. Unmatched junction bases numbered 3, after V lost 4 bases and J lost 2 bases. The CDR3 runs to 14 residues. From germline, CDR1 is GTSNPN and CDR2 SVGIG (reference sequence). The full variable domain, with the rest looked up from reference TRBV30 and TRBJ2-3, is SQTIHQWPATLVQPVGSPLSLECTVEGTSNPNLYWYRQAAGRGLQLLFYSVGIGQISSEVPQNLSASRPQDRQFILSSKKLLLSDSGFYLCAWTLAGVTDTQYFGPGTRLTVL.

This clone is a singleton in its sample. The chain is built from TRBV14 and TRBJ2-1, with D maybe TRBD2 (6 bases). Germline values: CDR1 SGHDN, CDR2 FVKESK. The CDR3 has 16 amino acids. V shed 2 bases and J shed 0 bases, with 11 bases lying between them. This chain's CDR3 is CASSQRHGSSYNEQFF. In DNA, the CDR3 is TGTGCCAGCAGCCAACGGCACGGGAGCTCCTACAATGAGCAGTTCTTC. The full variable domain, rest sourced from reference TRBV14 and TRBJ2-1, is EAGVTQFPSHSVIEKGQTVTLRCDPISGHDNLYWYRRVMGKEIKFLLHFVKESKQDESGMPNNRFLAERTGGTYSTLKVQPAELEDSGVYFCASSQRHGSSYNEQFFGPGTRLTVL.

The table lists this clone with a count of one. The CDR3 DNA reads as TGTGCCAGCAGGCGAGACAGGGGGAGAATTGAAAGCAATCAGCCCCAGCATTTT. This gives the protein CASRRDRGRIESNQPQHF. The V call is TRBV28, the J call TRBJ1-5, with 9 bases that match TRBD1. Germline V gene sequence: CDR1 MDHEN, CDR2 SYDVKM. V was pared by 6 bases and J by 1 base, with 13 bases of the junction left unmatched. The CDR3 has 18 amino acids.

This sequence joins TRBV15 and TRBJ2-6; no clear D gene. The V gene lost 0 bases and the J gene lost 2 bases, with 8 bases spanning the gap. The germline CDR1 and CDR2 sequences are LNHNV and YYDKDF (reference sequence). This CDR3 is 16 amino acids long. CDR3 DNA sequence: TGTGCCACCAGCAGAGATCGACAACCTGGGGCCAACGTCCTGACTTTC. This translates into CATSRDRQPGANVLTF.

This rearrangement joins TRBV6-5 to TRBJ2-3, with D perhaps matching TRBD1 (6 bases). The V and J ends lost 0 bases and 2 bases respectively, with 9 bases between them. Germline CDR1 and CDR2: MNHEY and SVGAGI. The CDR3 covers 15 residues. CDR3 bases: TGTGCCAGCAGTTACTCGAAGGGGGTCACAGATACGCAGTATTTT. This gives the protein CASSYSKGVTDTQYF.

This chain links TRBV28 with TRBJ2-4; 8 nucleotides match TRBD2. The CDR3 runs to 20 residues. CDR1 and CDR2 from the germline V gene are MDHEN and SYDVKM. Trimming at V came to 3 bases and at J to 3 bases, leaving 19 bases not matched to a gene. The CDR3 DNA is TGTGCCAGCAGTTTCGGCCGGTACGGGAGGGACGTTAAATTCAAAAACATTCAGTACTTC. It specifies CASSFGRYGRDVKFKNIQYF.

This chain links TRBV6-6 with TRBJ1-1; the match to TRBD1 covers 8 bases. The CDR3 runs 16 residues. Looked up from germline, CDR1 is MNHNY and CDR2 is SVGAGI (reference sequence). Trimming cost V 0 bases and J 1 base; bases outside gene matches: 4. The CDR3 here is CASSYSRDRRNTEAFF. The CDR3 nucleotides read TGTGCCAGCAGTTACTCAAGGGACAGGAGGAACACTGAAGCTTTCTTT.

The rearrangement uses TRBV2 and TRBJ2-7; 7 bases are shared with TRBD1. CDR1 is SNHLY and CDR2 is FYNNEI in the germline V gene. V was pared by 4 bases and J by 3 bases, with 3 bases of the junction left unmatched. There are 13 residues in the CDR3. The CDR3 DNA reads as TGTGCCAGCAGTGGTAACAGGGGCTACGAGCAGTACTTC. It yields the protein CASSGNRGYEQYF.

J is TRBJ2-7 and V is TRBV11-2; D unresolved. The length of the CDR3 is 13 residues. Germline assignment: CDR1 SGHAT and CDR2 FQNNGV. V was trimmed by 0 bases and J by 7 bases, leaving 10 bases between them. CDR3 residues: CASSLEAQQEQYF. CDR3 nucleotides: TGTGCCAGCAGCTTAGAGGCACAACAGGAGCAGTACTTC.

The V and J genes are TRBV18 and TRBJ1-4; TRBD1 matches 10 bases. After removal of 3 bases from V and 10 bases from J, the junction contained 5 bases not matched to a gene. Germline loops: CDR1 KGHSH, CDR2 LQKENI. The CDR3 is 14 amino acids. In DNA form, the CDR3 reads TGTGCCAGCTCACCGGGACAGGGGTTGCGAAAACTGTTTTTT. This codes for CASSPGQGLRKLFF.

Notes on this clone: At one of its ends the junction is not consistent with the germline gene, which may arise from a read error. The chain links TRBV4-1 to TRBJ2-1; weak D call: TRBD1 (6 bases). There are 15 residues in the CDR3. The germline V gene has CDR1 MGHRA and CDR2 YSYEKL. The CDR3 region has the DNA TGCGCCAGCCGCCACCGGGACATCTCCTACAATGAGCAGTTCTTC. Its translation is CASRHRDISYNEQFF.

The rearrangement joins TRBV18 to TRBJ2-5; D is perhaps TRBD1 (6 bases). The ends were cut back, 4 bases at V and 4 bases at J, with 13 bases in the middle. The CDR3 is 14 residues long. The germline CDR1 and CDR2 sequences are KGHSH and LQKENI. The CDR3 spells CASSQTQTGETQYF. For the CDR3, the DNA is TGTGCCAGCTCACAAACACAGACAGGAGAGACCCAGTACTTC.

J is TRBJ1-4 and V is TRBV9; D perhaps matches TRBD1 (5 bases). The CDR3 loop spans 14 amino acids. Trimming took off 4 bases at V and 0 bases at J, with 7 bases between the two ends. The germline gives CDR1 SGDLS, CDR2 YYNGEE. CDR3 sequence reads: CASSRTSTNEKLFF. DNA of the CDR3: TGTGCCAGCAGCCGGACATCAACTAATGAAAAACTGTTTTTT.

This chain links TRBV7-3 with TRBJ2-1; 10 bases align to TRBD1. The CDR3 totals 15 residues. Trimming at V came to 5 bases and at J to 5 bases, leaving 6 bases not matched to a gene. The germline gives CDR1 SGHTA, CDR2 FQGTGA. CDR3 bases: TGTGCCAGCAGCGCTGGGACAGGGGTAAACAATGAGCAGTTCTTC. This encodes CASSAGTGVNNEQFF.

V gene TRBV7-2 combines with J gene TRBJ1-2; 9 bases map to TRBD1. The CDR3 length is 15 residues. The ends lost 5 bases at V and 3 bases at J; junction bases unmatched: 7. Germline V CDR1 and CDR2: SGHTA, FQGNSA. CDR3 loop: CASSPRDRDYYGYTF. CDR3 bases: TGTGCCAGCAGCCCCCGGGACAGGGATTACTATGGCTACACCTTC.

This sequence joins TRBV7-2 and TRBJ1-2, with TRBD1 matching 8 bases. CDR1 and CDR2 from the germline V gene are SGHTA and FQGNSA. This CDR3 is 13 amino acids long. J gave up 8 bases and V 4 bases, and 6 bases lay outside the gene matches. This CDR3 is CASSSTGGGGYTF. CDR3 nucleotide sequence: TGTGCCAGCAGCTCAACAGGGGGAGGCGGCTACACCTTC.

J is TRBJ2-1 and V is TRBV5-8; 12 nucleotides match TRBD1. The CDR3 has 15 residues. J gave up 6 bases and V 7 bases, and 8 bases lay outside the gene matches. Germline CDR1 and CDR2: SGHTS and YDEGEE. For the CDR3, the DNA is TGTGCCAGCTTCACCCCGGGACAGGGGGCCAATGAGCAGTTCTTC. Residues: CASFTPGQGANEQFF.

In the case of this clone: At one end, the junction sequence differs from germline, possibly due to a read error. The V gene is TRBV7-9, the J gene TRBJ1-2; D remains ambiguous. The CDR3 has 11 amino acids. Germline loops: CDR1 SEHNR, CDR2 FQNEAQ (reference sequence). CDR3 amino acids: CSSSPLVGYTF. DNA for the CDR3: TGTTCCAGCAGCCCCCTAGTTGGCTACACCTTC.

The gene calls are TRBV28 and TRBJ1-6, with D tentatively TRBD1 (6 bases). Between the trimmed V and J ends, which lost 7 bases and 7 bases, there was a span of 14 bases. Germline assignment: CDR1 MDHEN and CDR2 SYDVKM. The CDR3 is 14 amino acids. The CDR3 spells CASTYQGLNSPLHF. The DNA of the CDR3 is TGTGCCAGCACCTACCAGGGGTTAAATTCACCCCTCCACTTT.

V is TRBV6-5 and J is TRBJ2-5, with D perhaps TRBD1 (5 bases). This CDR3 spans 14 amino acids. Looked up from germline, CDR1 is MNHEY and CDR2 is SVGAGI. V was cut by 11 bases and J by 1 base, with 17 bases left in between. CDR3 loop: CASKPTGTQETQYF. CDR3 sequence (DNA): TGTGCCTCCAAGCCCACAGGTACCCAAGAGACCCAGTACTTC.